A selection of T cell receptor beta chains follows, all from one sample in a study of T cells after yellow fever vaccination. From the 5' RACE reads, TCRdb called clonotypes with MiXCR, one entry per CDR3 protein. The sample records 300,000 to 400,000 distinct CDR3 sequences, 6.2% being singletons. The starting material was PBMCs, obtained 5 days after the yellow fever booster vaccination. These receptors originate from a man aged 25 to 40 who received the YFV17D yellow fever vaccine. CDR3s include the opening cysteine and the closing phenylalanine or tryptophan. The D gene is left open where the match is weak. Expanded clones are given a class, and other clones once, few, many or no size at all.

>TRBD2|-|TRBJ2-7|15|TRBV7-2
CASSSYTSGRSEQYF
TGTGCCAGCAGCAGTTATACTAGCGGGAGGTCCGAGCAGTACTTC
>TRBD1|few|TRBJ1-6|15|TRBV3-1
CASSPGQQTSSPLHF
TGTGCCAGCAGCCCGGGACAGCAAACTAGCTCCCCCCTCCACTTT
>-|many|TRBJ2-4|12|TRBV29-1
CSVARDENIQYF
TGCAGCGTTGCCAGGGACGAAAACATTCAGTACTTC
>-|many|TRBJ2-1|12|TRBV7-2
CASSPSRGRQFF
TGTGCCAGCAGCCCCTCGAGAGGAAGGCAGTTCTTC
>TRBD2|many|TRBJ2-1|15|TRBV10-3
CAISETSGAYNEQFF
TGTGCCATCAGTGAGACTAGCGGGGCCTACAATGAGCAGTTCTTC
>-|-|TRBJ1-5|15|TRBV3-1
CASSQGARVHQPQHF
TGTGCCAGCAGCCAAGGAGCCAGGGTCCATCAGCCCCAGCATTTT
>TRBD1|many|TRBJ2-7|15|TRBV7-2
CASSLGNRGSYEQYF
TGTGCCAGCAGCTTAGGCAACAGGGGCTCCTACGAGCAGTACTTC
>-|few|TRBJ2-1|15|TRBV5-6
CASSLAGRVDNEQFF
TGTGCCAGCAGCCTTGCCGGGCGAGTCGACAATGAGCAGTTCTTC
>-|few|TRBJ2-7|14|TRBV27
CASSRDSPSGEQYF
TGTGCCAGCAGCCGGGACTCCCCCTCTGGGGAGCAGTACTTC
>-|few|TRBJ1-1|14|TRBV18
CASLQGKENTEAFF
TGTGCCAGCCTACAGGGAAAAGAGAACACTGAAGCTTTCTTT